The 31 T cell receptor beta chains reported below all come from one sample, sequenced in a study of blood T cell repertoires in COVID-19. Clones were read by immunoSEQ multiplex PCR, and TCRdb kept only the in-frame ones, dropping some. This sample has 100,000 to 150,000 clones; approximately 90% occur once, and the top ten carry 6% to 8.5%. Material for sequencing was peripheral blood. These receptors all come from a man aged 45-65 years with acute or convalescent COVID-19.

The chain links TRBV4-1 to TRBJ2-1; 9 bases line up with TRBD2. This CDR3 spans 16 amino acids. Trimming took 6 bases from V and 6 from J; bases not matched to a gene: 12. CDR1 MGHRA and CDR2 YSYEKL come from the germline V gene. The CDR3, as DNA: TGCGCCAGCAGTCTAGCGGGACTCCGCGGTGGCAATGAGCAGTTCTTC. As protein: CASSLAGLRGGNEQFF.

The V gene is TRBV7-6, the J gene TRBJ2-2, with a tentative D call TRBD2 (7 bases). With 0 bases removed from V and 6 bases from J, the gap between germline ends came to 11 bases. This CDR3 spans 15 amino acids. Germline values: CDR1 SGHVS, CDR2 FNYEAQ. The CDR3 sequence: CASSLAGEGAGELFF. In DNA, the CDR3 is TGTGCCAGCAGCTTAGCAGGGGAGGGGGCCGGGGAGCTGTTTTTT.

The rearrangement joins TRBV29-1 to TRBJ2-7; 8 bases match TRBD2. V was pared by 7 bases and J by 2 bases, with 10 bases of the junction left unmatched. This CDR3 spans 14 amino acids. Per germline, CDR1 SQVTM and CDR2 ANQGSEA. The CDR3, as DNA: TGCAGCGCCGCCCAGGGCGGGAGGCCCTACGAGCAGTACTTC. Translating it yields CSAAQGGRPYEQYF.

This clone is a singleton in its sample. The rearrangement links TRBV12-3 or TRBV12-4 to TRBJ2-3; D remains unclear. V lost 6 bases and J lost 6, with 10 bases in between. This CDR3 has 12 amino acids. CDR3 nucleotide sequence: TGTGCCAGCAGACAAAACAAGGATACGCAGTATTTT. Encoded protein: CASRQNKDTQYF.

This rearrangement joins TRBV10-2 to TRBJ2-2; tentatively, D is TRBD1 (6 bases). V lost 7 bases and J lost 7, with 19 bases in between. From germline, CDR1 is WSHSY and CDR2 SAAADI. The CDR3 is 15 amino acids. CDR3 amino acids: CASTVGQTMGGELFF. The CDR3 nucleotides are TGCGCCAGCACTGTTGGACAGACTATGGGCGGGGAGCTGTTTTTT.

The V call is TRBV30, the J call TRBJ2-1, with 11 bases fitting TRBD2. The CDR3 is made up of 15 amino acids. The V and J ends lost 0 bases and 9 bases, in that order; junction bases with no gene match: 7. Germline V CDR1 and CDR2: GTSNPN, SVGIG (reference sequence). CDR3 loop: CAWSVRLAGRGEQFF. DNA for the CDR3: TGTGCCTGGAGTGTAAGACTAGCGGGAAGGGGTGAGCAGTTCTTC.

The V call is TRBV5-1, the J call TRBJ2-7, with 14 bases aligning to TRBD2. The CDR3 has 17 amino acids. The trim removed 4 bases at V and 3 bases at J, leaving 9 bases unmatched. Germline V gives CDR1 SGHRS, CDR2 YFSETQ. CDR3 loop: CASSRGTSGRIFYEQYF. In DNA, the CDR3 is TGCGCCAGCAGCCGAGGGACTAGCGGGAGAATTTTCTACGAGCAGTACTTC.

The chain joins TRBV6-5 to TRBJ2-7; 7 bases are shared with TRBD2. Unmatched junction bases numbered 13, after V lost 10 bases and J lost 4 bases. The germline V gene has CDR1 MNHEY and CDR2 SVGAGI. The CDR3 length is 14 residues. Here the CDR3 reads CATLGREGRYEQYF. The CDR3 DNA reads as TGTGCCACCCTAGGGAGGGAGGGGAGGTACGAGCAGTACTTC.

This chain joins TRBV5-4 and TRBJ2-7; 16 bases match TRBD2. This CDR3 has 15 amino acids. J gave up 4 bases and V 4 bases, and 2 bases lay outside the gene matches. Germline CDR1 is SGHNT and CDR2 is YYREEE (reference sequence). The CDR3 DNA sequence: TGTGCCAGCAGCCCGGGACTAGCGGGAGGGTACGAGCAGTACTTC. Amino acids: CASSPGLAGGYEQYF.

V usage is TRBV5-5 and J usage is TRBJ1-4; D is unclear. The CDR3 extends over 13 amino acids. The germline V gene encodes CDR1 SGHKS and CDR2 YYEKEE (reference sequence). The germline V and J ends were trimmed by 6 bases and 5 bases, with 11 bases remaining between them. CDR3 nucleotide sequence: TGTGCCAGCACACTGAATGTAAATGAAAAACTGTTTTTT. Translated: CASTLNVNEKLFF.

The chain employs TRBV2 and TRBJ2-1; 9 bases agree with TRBD2. J gave up 6 bases and V 4 bases, and 4 bases lay outside the gene matches. This CDR3 has 14 residues. Looked up from germline, CDR1 is SNHLY and CDR2 is FYNNEI. The CDR3 coding sequence is TGTGCCAGCAGTGGGCTAGCGGGATTCAATGAGCAGTTCTTC. Residues: CASSGLAGFNEQFF.

J is TRBJ2-7 and V is TRBV6-5, with 8 positions matching TRBD1. V lost 5 bases and J lost 6; bases outside the gene matches: 9. Per germline, CDR1 MNHEY and CDR2 SVGAGI. There are 14 residues in the CDR3. Here the CDR3 reads CASSNLDRGSEQYF. CDR3 DNA: TGTGCCAGCAGTAATCTTGACAGGGGAAGCGAGCAGTACTTC.

The rearrangement links TRBV27 to TRBJ2-7, with D possibly matching TRBD2 (6 bases). V lost 3 bases, J lost 5 bases, and 14 bases lay in between. CDR1 and CDR2 from the germline V gene are MNHEY and SMNVEV (reference sequence). This CDR3 has 14 residues. CDR3 loop: CASSFWGERNEQYF. The CDR3 DNA reads as TGTGCCAGCAGTTTTTGGGGGGAGCGGAACGAGCAGTACTTC.

This chain joins TRBV5-6 and TRBJ1-5; perhaps TRBD1 as D (5 bases). Per the germline V gene, CDR1 is SGHDT and CDR2 is YYEEEE. The CDR3 length is 15 residues. V lost 0 bases and J lost 3, with 10 bases in between. CDR3 in DNA: TGTGCCAGCAGCTTGGTGGGGCAGAACAATCAGCCCCAGCATTTT. The encoded protein is CASSLVGQNNQPQHF. The full variable domain, in which reference TRBV5-6 and TRBJ1-5 provide the parts outside the CDR3, is DAGVTQSPTHLIKTRGQQVTLRCSPKSGHDTVSWYQQALGQGPQFIFQYYEEEERQRGNFPDRFSGHQFPNYSSELNVNALLLGDSALYLCASSLVGQNNQPQHFGDGTRLSIL.

The chain uses TRBV29-1 and TRBJ1-2, with D maybe TRBD1 (5 bases). The germline V gene encodes CDR1 SQVTM and CDR2 ANQGSEA. Between the trimmed V and J ends, which lost 6 bases and 8 bases, there was a span of 19 bases. CDR3 length equals 13 residues. CDR3 coding DNA: TGCAGCGTCCAGGCTGCGGGGGGTAGCGGCTACACCTTC. Encoded protein: CSVQAAGGSGYTF.

The chain uses TRBV5-1 and TRBJ2-6, with 13 bases aligning to TRBD2. The CDR3 sequence is 17 residues long. V lost 0 bases, J lost 11 bases, and 8 bases stayed unmatched. The germline gives CDR1 SGHRS, CDR2 YFSETQ. CDR3 DNA sequence: TGCGCCAGCAGCTTGGCGGGGACTAGCGGGAAGAACGACGTCCTGACTTTC. Amino acids: CASSLAGTSGKNDVLTF.

This clone came up once. This chain connects TRBV20-1 to TRBJ1-1, with TRBD1 as a possible D gene (5 bases). The CDR3 extends over 13 amino acids. Germline V gene data show CDR1 as DFQATT and CDR2 as SNEGSKA (reference sequence). Between the trimmed V and J ends, which lost 3 bases and 6 bases, there was a span of 14 bases. In DNA form, the CDR3 reads TGCAGTGCTAGTAGTGGGGCGAGAGCTGAAGCTTTCTTT. It is translated as CSASSGARAEAFF.

The chain links TRBV11-3 to TRBJ2-2; D is unclear. The CDR3 runs 15 residues. Trimming took 1 base from V and 3 from J, leaving 9 bases between them. CDR1 and CDR2 from the germline V gene are SGHNT and YENEEA. CDR3 amino acids: CASSLAEQYTGELFF. The CDR3 DNA is TGTGCCAGCAGCTTAGCGGAACAGTACACCGGGGAGCTGTTTTTT.

V is TRBV7-9 and J is TRBJ2-7, with TRBD2 matching over 7 bases. Per germline, CDR1 SEHNR and CDR2 FQNEAQ (reference sequence). V lost 5 bases to trimming and J lost 2 bases; unmatched junction nucleotides: 6. The CDR3 is 14 residues long. In nucleotides, the CDR3 is TGTGCCAGCAGCCGCGGGAGTCTCCCCTACGAGCAGTACTTC. Amino acid sequence: CASSRGSLPYEQYF.

The chain couples TRBV5-1 to TRBJ1-1; D is ambiguous. Trimming cost V 4 bases and J 1 base, with 8 bases left between them. Germline values: CDR1 SGHRS, CDR2 YFSETQ. There are 13 residues in the CDR3. The CDR3 is CASSTRENTEAFF. As DNA, the CDR3 is TGCGCCAGCAGCACCCGGGAGAACACTGAAGCTTTCTTT.

The chain employs TRBV5-4 and TRBJ1-1; 8 bases are shared with TRBD1. CDR1 is SGHNT and CDR2 is YYREEE in the germline V gene (reference sequence). Losses at the gene ends were 4 bases for V and 1 base for J; bases not matched to a gene: 9. The CDR3 has 16 residues. CDR3 DNA sequence: TGTGCCAGCAGCCCCGGACAGGGCAGAACGAACACTGAAGCTTTCTTT. The encoded protein is CASSPGQGRTNTEAFF.

The chain joins TRBV11-2 to TRBJ2-5, with 7 positions matching TRBD2. Trimming took 5 bases from V and 0 from J; bases not matched to a gene: 6. Germline CDR1 is SGHAT and CDR2 is FQNNGV. CDR3 length equals 15 residues. CDR3 protein: CASSPSGGYQETQYF. The CDR3 nucleotides read TGTGCCAGCAGCCCTAGCGGAGGGTACCAAGAGACCCAGTACTTC.

CDR3 sequence (DNA): TGTGCCAGCAGCTTAGTCACAGGGGAGACCCAGTACTTC. Encoded protein: CASSLVTGETQYF. The chain carries TRBV7-6 and TRBJ2-5, with D possibly matching TRBD1 (6 bases). Germline assignment: CDR1 SGHVS and CDR2 FNYEAQ. The CDR3 is made up of 13 amino acids. Trimming took 1 base from V and 5 from J, leaving 8 bases between them.

This clone is a singleton in its sample. This rearrangement joins TRBV19 to TRBJ2-1; 11 positions agree with TRBD2. The CDR3 consists of 14 residues. Germline V gene sequence: CDR1 LNHDA, CDR2 SQIVND (reference sequence). V gave up 6 bases and J gave up 5 bases; unmatched junction bases: 3. CDR3 amino acids: CASRQGLADNEQFF. The CDR3 DNA reads as TGTGCCAGTAGACAGGGACTAGCGGACAATGAGCAGTTCTTC. The full variable domain, completed using reference TRBV19 and TRBJ2-1, is DGGITQSPKYLFRKEGQNVTLSCEQNLNHDAMYWYRQDPGQGLRLIYYSQIVNDFQKGDIAEGYSVSREKKESFPLTVTSAQKNPTAFYLCASRQGLADNEQFFGPGTRLTVL.

This rearrangement joins TRBV6-5 to TRBJ2-5, with a possible D match to TRBD1 (7 bases). The CDR3 has 14 residues. Germline V gives CDR1 MNHEY, CDR2 SVGAGI. V lost 8 bases, J lost 1 base, and 14 bases lay in between. The CDR3, as DNA: TGTGCCAGCCACCAGGGGGGAGGCCAAGAGACCCAGTACTTC. Its translation is CASHQGGGQETQYF.

The gene calls are TRBV7-6 and TRBJ1-1; no firm D call. Trimming pared 1 base from V and 5 bases from J, leaving 11 bases between. Looked up from germline, CDR1 is SGHVS and CDR2 is FNYEAQ. This CDR3 comprises 14 residues. The CDR3: CASSLVEGGTEAFF. For the CDR3, the DNA is TGTGCCAGCAGCTTAGTTGAGGGCGGAACTGAAGCTTTCTTT.

This chain connects TRBV2 to TRBJ2-2, with D possibly matching TRBD2 (5 bases). The length of the CDR3 is 15 residues. The germline V gene encodes CDR1 SNHLY and CDR2 FYNNEI. Trimming left V 7 bases short and J 7 bases short, with 19 bases between. The chain's CDR3 is CASIQAGERNGELFF. The CDR3 DNA sequence: TGTGCCAGCATCCAAGCCGGGGAGAGAAACGGGGAGCTGTTTTTT. Using reference TRBV2 and TRBJ2-2 for the parts outside the CDR3, the full variable domain is EPEVTQTPSHQVTQMGQEVILRCVPISNHLYFYWYRQILGQKVEFLVSFYNNEISEKSEIFDDQFSVERPDGSNFTLKIRSTKLEDSAMYFCASIQAGERNGELFFGEGSRLTVL.

The sample holds one count of this clone. This chain connects TRBV5-5 to TRBJ1-5; possible D gene TRBD1, 5 bases. Germline assignment: CDR1 SGHKS and CDR2 YYEKEE (reference sequence). The CDR3 loop spans 18 amino acids. V lost 2 bases to trimming and J lost 4 bases, with 22 bases between them. CDR3 sequence (DNA): TGTGCCAGCAGCTTATTACTCCAGGGAGGAGGTCGGAATCAGCCCCAGCATTTT. Translated, it gives CASSLLLQGGGRNQPQHF.

This clone was detected once. The rearrangement uses TRBV6-6 and TRBJ2-7, with D unclear. In germline, CDR1 is MNHNY, CDR2 SVGAGI (reference sequence). Trimming shortened V by 0 bases and J by 9 bases, and 15 bases separated the two germline ends. This CDR3 contains 14 residues. As DNA, the CDR3 is TGTGCCAGCAGTTACTCGAACCCCCGGCCAGGGCAGTACTTC. This sequence encodes CASSYSNPRPGQYF.

This clone was observed a handful of times. The genes are TRBV30 and TRBJ2-3; perhaps TRBD2 as D (5 bases). The V gene's germline CDR1 is GTSNPN and CDR2 SVGIG (reference sequence). Trimming left V 2 bases short and J 10 bases short, with 25 bases between. The length of the CDR3 is 16 residues. This CDR3 is CAWSTDIPEAVVAQYF. The CDR3 nucleotides are TGTGCCTGGAGTACGGATATTCCTGAAGCGGTAGTCGCGCAGTATTTT.

CDR3 protein: CASSLGVNYGYTF. CDR3 nucleotide sequence: TGCGCCAGCAGCCTCGGGGTTAACTATGGCTACACCTTC. V and J are TRBV5-1 and TRBJ1-2; D gene uncertain. Per germline, CDR1 SGHRS and CDR2 YFSETQ. V lost 4 bases, J lost 1 base, and 8 bases lay in between. The CDR3 is 13 residues long.